These 10 T cell receptor beta chains were sequenced from one sample in a study of blood T cell dynamics during melanoma immunotherapy. Using immunoSEQ multiplex PCR, the repertoire was profiled, and TCRdb retains in-frame clones only, with some absent. The profile covers some 8,200 clones, with 88% appearing a single time and roughly 2.5% taken by the ten largest. Indicated time point: week 3, after first cycle of checkpoint inhibitor. The source material was blood, sampled from a patient treated with checkpoint blockade. These receptor sequences come from a human donor with melanoma.

V gene TRBV7-8 combines with J gene TRBJ1-1; 8 nucleotides match TRBD1. Germline lookup yields CDR1 SGHVS and CDR2 FQNEAQ. The trim removed 6 bases at V and 5 bases at J, leaving 5 bases unmatched. The CDR3 consists of 13 residues. In DNA form, the CDR3 reads TGTGCCAGCAGACCACAGGGGGGGACTGAAGCTTTCTTT. This encodes CASRPQGGTEAFF.

The chain employs TRBV13 and TRBJ1-3; a weak D match, TRBD1 (5 bases). From germline, CDR1 is PRHDT and CDR2 FYEKMQ (reference sequence). The V end lost 6 bases, the J end lost 0 bases, and 15 bases lay between the germline ends. The CDR3 has 16 amino acids. In DNA form, the CDR3 reads TGTGCCAGCAGAGCCCCCGGTGGGGGCTCTGGAAACACCATATATTTT. Amino acid sequence: CASRAPGGGSGNTIYF.

The rearrangement uses TRBV16 and TRBJ2-6; D is undetermined. V was pared by 0 bases and J by 0 bases, with 6 bases between. The CDR3 loop spans 16 amino acids. The germline gives CDR1 KGHSY, CDR2 FQNENV. CDR3 residues: CASSQSRLSGANVLTF. The CDR3, as DNA: TGTGCCAGCAGCCAATCGCGGCTCTCTGGGGCCAACGTCCTGACTTTC.

The rearrangement links TRBV7-2 to TRBJ1-3; weak D call: TRBD1 (6 bases). Looked up from germline, CDR1 is SGHTA and CDR2 is FQGNSA. Trimming pared 3 bases from V and 8 bases from J, leaving 11 bases between. The CDR3 is made up of 13 amino acids. The CDR3 loop reads CASSFGRGDTIYF. CDR3 nucleotides: TGTGCCAGCAGCTTCGGCAGGGGAGACACCATATATTTT. Variable domain in full (rest from reference TRBV7-2 and TRBJ1-3): GAGVSQSPSNKVTEKGKDVELRCDPISGHTALYWYRQSLGQGLEFLIYFQGNSAPDKSGLPSDRFSAERTGGSVSTLTIQRTQQEDSAVYLCASSFGRGDTIYFGEGSWLTVV.

This clone was observed a single time. The chain carries TRBV11-2 and TRBJ1-2; no clear D. CDR3 length: 11 residues. V was clipped by 4 bases and J by 8 bases, with 8 bases between them. Looked up from germline, CDR1 is SGHAT and CDR2 is FQNNGV. The CDR3 nucleotides are TGTGCCAGCAGCTCCCGAGGGGGCTACACCTTC. The encoded protein is CASSSRGGYTF.

The chain has TRBV6-6 and TRBJ1-2, with D hard to call. Between the trimmed V and J ends, which lost 4 bases and 7 bases, there was a span of 10 bases. This CDR3 is built from 12 residues. Per the germline V gene, CDR1 is MNHNY and CDR2 is SVGAGI (reference sequence). CDR3 amino acids: CASSWESGGYTF. DNA for the CDR3: TGTGCCAGCAGTTGGGAGTCGGGTGGCTACACCTTC.

In DNA, the CDR3 is TGTGCCAGCAGCCACAGGCTTACCTACGAGCAGTACTTC. It encodes CASSHRLTYEQYF. V gene TRBV27 combines with J gene TRBJ2-7; D possibly corresponds to TRBD1 (5 bases). CDR3 length: 13 residues. V shed 6 bases and J shed 2 bases, with 11 bases lying between them. CDR1 is MNHEY and CDR2 is SMNVEV in the germline V gene (reference sequence).

The V gene is TRBV4-3, the J gene TRBJ2-7; 12 bases are shared with TRBD2. V was pared by 3 bases and J by 7 bases, with 7 bases of the junction left unmatched. There are 15 residues in the CDR3. Germline CDR1 is LGHNA and CDR2 is YSLEER. The CDR3, as DNA: TGCGCCAGCAGCCAGGGACTAGCGGGTATAGCTGAGCAGTACTTC. Encoded protein: CASSQGLAGIAEQYF.

The chain links TRBV12-5 to TRBJ2-2; 13 bases agree with TRBD2. The germline V gene encodes CDR1 LGHNT and CDR2 FRNRAP. V lost 1 base to trimming and J lost 6 bases; unmatched junction nucleotides: 2. This CDR3 is built from 16 residues. CDR3 region: CASGLGLAGGAGELFF. The DNA of the CDR3 is TGTGCTAGTGGTTTGGGACTAGCGGGAGGTGCCGGGGAGCTGTTTTTT.

The chain recombines TRBV10-3 with TRBJ2-5; 12 bases align to TRBD1. The J call may be faulty, since TRBJ2-7 better matches the DNA end. The V gene's germline CDR1 is ENHRY and CDR2 SYGVKD. This CDR3 spans 15 amino acids. In DNA form, the CDR3 reads TGTGCCATCAGTCCGGGACAGGGGGCGCGGGGCGAGCAGTACTTC. It translates to CAISPGQGARGEQYF.